This T cell receptor beta chain was recovered during a study of T cell repertoires in cytomegalovirus infection. The wider study: In public TCR beta signatures, there were indications of both CMV infection and matching HLA type.

Comments on this clonotype: Its antigen remains unidentified.

TCRdb re-analysed the reads in MiXCR, keeping a single row per CDR3 protein. The profile covers around 500,000 distinct CDR3 sequences, with under 55% appearing a single time and roughly two fifths taken by the ten largest. Trimming left V 1 base short and J 7 bases short, with 12 bases between. CDR1 is LNHDA and CDR2 is SQIVND in the germline V gene (reference sequence). The length of the CDR3 is 14 residues. The receptor was derived from a human donor in good health (CMV status not recorded). Some clones in this sample may be carry-over from other donors' samples. Sequenced material: cultured PBMCs, taken from culture after CMV antigen stimulation. The genes are TRBV19 and TRBJ2-3; D is perhaps TRBD2 (6 bases). The CDR3 spells CASSIGALAYTQYF. The CDR3 coding sequence is TGTGCCAGTAGTATAGGTGCGCTAGCGTATACGCAGTATTTT.